The sequence of this T cell receptor (beta chain) was determined in a study of blood T cell repertoires in COVID-19. Study-wide context: The cDNA or gDNA used as material had been derived from T cells, B-cell-depleted T cells, or PBMCs.

Enrollment of patients from Seattle took place during active infection, with longitudinal follow-up. The authors' processing: Amplification of reference gene primers was used by the study to estimate nucleated cell counts. Assay used: immunoSEQ multiplex PCR; TCRdb lists only in-frame clones, some missing. From that table come the V and J calls and clone size; the DNA was used to work out D and trimming. This sample has 250,000 to 400,000 clones, with about 87% found just once. Trimming left V 6 bases short and J 2 bases short, with 13 bases between. CDR1 is SNHLY and CDR2 is FYNNEI in the germline V gene. The CDR3 is 14 residues long.

The gene calls are TRBV2 and TRBJ1-2; TRBD1 might be the D (6 bases). The specimen sequenced was peripheral blood. This TCR derives from a woman in her 30s with COVID-19, enrolled during active disease. CDR3 residues: CASSRTDRNYGYTF. CDR3 coding DNA: TGTGCCAGCAGCCGCACCGACAGGAACTATGGCTACACCTTC.